These T cell receptor beta chains were read from a single sample in a study of blood T cell repertoires in COVID-19. Measured with immunoSEQ multiplex PCR; TCRdb has only the in-frame clones, and not every one. This table has about 110,000 clones, 88% appearing once. Sequences were obtained from peripheral blood. The receptors were gathered from a woman aged 70-85 years who had recovered from COVID-19. Both conserved end residues are part of each CDR3. The order of the fields is V gene, clone size, D gene, J gene, CDR3 DNA, CDR3 protein. D genes are given only for firm matches. The size field is filled for only some rows; it gives once, few, many or a size class.

v_gene: TRBV7-9; abundance: .; d_gene: .; j_gene: TRBJ1-5; CDR3nt: TGTGCCAGCAGCTTGAGGACACGATTGGATCAGCCCCAGCATTTT; CDR3aa: CASSLRTRLDQPQHF
v_gene: TRBV10-1; abundance: .; d_gene: .; j_gene: TRBJ1-3; CDR3nt: TGCGCCAGCAGTGCGGTAGTCAGGGCTGGAAACACCATATATTTT; CDR3aa: CASSAVVRAGNTIYF
v_gene: TRBV18; abundance: .; d_gene: .; j_gene: TRBJ2-4; CDR3nt: TGTGCCAGCTCACCGTTGTCGACAGTAGCCAAAAACATTCAGTACTTC; CDR3aa: CASSPLSTVAKNIQYF
v_gene: TRBV11-3; abundance: .; d_gene: TRBD2; j_gene: TRBJ2-2; CDR3nt: TGTGCCAGCAGCTTATCTGGACTAGCGGGAGGGCCGTCCGGGGAGCTGTTTTTT; CDR3aa: CASSLSGLAGGPSGELFF
v_gene: TRBV10-3; abundance: .; d_gene: TRBD2; j_gene: TRBJ2-5; CDR3nt: TGTGCCATTAGCGGGGTCCCGCAAGAGACCCAGTACTTC; CDR3aa: CAISGVPQETQYF
v_gene: TRBV5-1; abundance: .; d_gene: TRBD1; j_gene: TRBJ2-5; CDR3nt: TGCGCCAGCAGCTTTCTGACAGGGATTGGGGAGACCCAGTACTTC; CDR3aa: CASSFLTGIGETQYF
v_gene: TRBV6-6; abundance: .; d_gene: TRBD2; j_gene: TRBJ2-5; CDR3nt: TGTGCCAGCAGTTACTTGAGCGGGGGGGAGACCCAGTACTTC; CDR3aa: CASSYLSGGETQYF
v_gene: TRBV5-4; abundance: .; d_gene: .; j_gene: TRBJ1-1; CDR3nt: TGTGCCAGCAGCCCACCGACTCGGCAGTCTGAAGCTTTCTTT; CDR3aa: CASSPPTRQSEAFF
v_gene: TRBV18; abundance: .; d_gene: TRBD1; j_gene: TRBJ1-5; CDR3nt: TGTGCCAGCTCACCAGACCGGGACAGGGACCAGCATTTT; CDR3aa: CASSPDRDRDQHF
v_gene: TRBV30; abundance: .; d_gene: TRBD1; j_gene: TRBJ1-1; CDR3nt: TGTGCCTGGAGTCGGGACAGGGCCTACCATGGGAACACTGAAGCTTTCTTT; CDR3aa: CAWSRDRAYHGNTEAFF
v_gene: TRBV5-5; abundance: .; d_gene: TRBD2; j_gene: TRBJ2-7; CDR3nt: TGTGCCAGCAGCTTTGCGCGGGAGAGGAGCGACGAGCAGTACTTC; CDR3aa: CASSFARERSDEQYF
v_gene: TRBV7-9; abundance: .; d_gene: TRBD1; j_gene: TRBJ2-7; CDR3nt: TGTGCCATCTCGGGACAGGGAGATCCCAATAGAGGGGAGCAGTACTTC; CDR3aa: CAISGQGDPNRGEQYF
v_gene: TRBV4-1; abundance: .; d_gene: .; j_gene: TRBJ2-7; CDR3nt: TGCGCCAGCAGCCAAGACAGGGTCTACGAGCAGTACTTC; CDR3aa: CASSQDRVYEQYF
v_gene: TRBV6-6; abundance: .; d_gene: TRBD2; j_gene: TRBJ2-1; CDR3nt: TGTGCCATCTCGGGAGGGGCCTCCTACAATGAGCAGTTCTTC; CDR3aa: CAISGGASYNEQFF
v_gene: TRBV5-1; abundance: once; d_gene: .; j_gene: TRBJ2-3; CDR3nt: TGCGCCAGCAGTTCCCCCCCTATGGATACGCAGTATTTT; CDR3aa: CASSSPPMDTQYF
v_gene: TRBV27; abundance: .; d_gene: .; j_gene: TRBJ2-1; CDR3nt: TGTGCCAGCAGTTTGCGGGGGCCACAAACCTACAATGAGCAGTTCTTC; CDR3aa: CASSLRGPQTYNEQFF
v_gene: TRBV4-2; abundance: .; d_gene: .; j_gene: TRBJ2-1; CDR3nt: TGTGCCAGCAGCCAAGGACCGGGACTTTACGATGAGCAGTTCTTC; CDR3aa: CASSQGPGLYDEQFF
v_gene: TRBV12-3/TRBV12-4; abundance: few; d_gene: .; j_gene: TRBJ2-2; CDR3nt: TGTGCCAGCAGATATGGAGGTACCGGGGAGCTGTTTTTT; CDR3aa: CASRYGGTGELFF
v_gene: TRBV23-1; abundance: .; d_gene: .; j_gene: TRBJ2-7; CDR3nt: TGCGCCAACTACCGGGACGAGCAGTACTTC; CDR3aa: CANYRDEQYF
v_gene: TRBV6-2/TRBV6-3; abundance: .; d_gene: TRBD1; j_gene: TRBJ1-2; CDR3nt: TGTGCCAGCAGTTACCCTTTACAGGGGTACGGCTACACCTTC; CDR3aa: CASSYPLQGYGYTF
v_gene: TRBV4-2; abundance: .; d_gene: .; j_gene: TRBJ2-5; CDR3nt: TGTGCCAGCAGCCAAGATATAGGGGCAGAAGAGACCCAGTACTTC; CDR3aa: CASSQDIGAEETQYF
v_gene: TRBV20-1; abundance: .; d_gene: .; j_gene: TRBJ1-6; CDR3nt: TGCAGTGCTAGTTCCGGTATTAGTGGTTCACCCCTCCACTTT; CDR3aa: CSASSGISGSPLHF
v_gene: TRBV29-1; abundance: .; d_gene: TRBD2; j_gene: TRBJ2-3; CDR3nt: TGCAGCGTTGGGTACGGGGGGGCCTCAGATACGCAGTATTTT; CDR3aa: CSVGYGGASDTQYF
v_gene: TRBV18; abundance: .; d_gene: TRBD1; j_gene: TRBJ2-1; CDR3nt: TGTGCCAGCTCACGGGGACAGTCCAATGAGCAGTTCTTC; CDR3aa: CASSRGQSNEQFF
v_gene: TRBV19; abundance: .; d_gene: TRBD1; j_gene: TRBJ1-5; CDR3nt: TGTGCCAGTAGTACCACCCGGACAGGGAAAGGCAATCAGCCCCAGCATTTT; CDR3aa: CASSTTRTGKGNQPQHF
v_gene: TRBV29-1; abundance: .; d_gene: TRBD2; j_gene: TRBJ2-5; CDR3nt: TGCAGCGGTAGCGGGACGGAGACCCAGTACTTC; CDR3aa: CSGSGTETQYF
v_gene: TRBV27; abundance: .; d_gene: TRBD2; j_gene: TRBJ2-1; CDR3nt: TGTGCCAGCAGTCCCCCTCGACTAGCGGTTTCCTACAATGAGCAGTTCTTC; CDR3aa: CASSPPRLAVSYNEQFF